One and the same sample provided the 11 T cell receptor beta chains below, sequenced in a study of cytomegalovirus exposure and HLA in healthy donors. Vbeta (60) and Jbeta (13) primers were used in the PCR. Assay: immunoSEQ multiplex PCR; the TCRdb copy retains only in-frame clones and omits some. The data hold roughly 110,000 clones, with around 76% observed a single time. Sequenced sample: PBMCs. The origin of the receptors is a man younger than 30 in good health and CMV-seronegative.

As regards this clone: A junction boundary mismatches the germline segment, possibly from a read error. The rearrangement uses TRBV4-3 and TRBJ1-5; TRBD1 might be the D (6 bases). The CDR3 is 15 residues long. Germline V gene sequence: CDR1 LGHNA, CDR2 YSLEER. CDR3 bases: TGCACCAGCAGCCAAGGGGGAGGGGGGAGTCAGCCCCAGCATTTT. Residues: CTSSQGGGGSQPQHF.

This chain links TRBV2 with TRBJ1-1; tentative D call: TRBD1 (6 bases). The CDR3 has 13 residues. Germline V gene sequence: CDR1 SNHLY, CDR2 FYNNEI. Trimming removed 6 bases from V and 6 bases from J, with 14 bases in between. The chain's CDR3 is CASRRGFRAEAFF. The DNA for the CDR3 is TGTGCCAGCAGGAGGGGGTTCAGGGCTGAAGCTTTCTTT.

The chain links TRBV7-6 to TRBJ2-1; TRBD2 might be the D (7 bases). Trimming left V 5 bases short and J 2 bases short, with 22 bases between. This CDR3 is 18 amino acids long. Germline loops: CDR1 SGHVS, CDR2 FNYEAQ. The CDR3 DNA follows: TGTGCCAGCAGCGTGGCGGGAGTCTGGGGGGGGCCCTACAATGAGCAGTTCTTC. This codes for CASSVAGVWGGPYNEQFF.

CDR3 sequence (DNA): TGTGCCAGCAGCTTCGGGGTAGCCTACGAGCAGTACTTC. Amino acid sequence: CASSFGVAYEQYF. The rearrangement uses TRBV5-6 and TRBJ2-5, with D possibly being TRBD2 (5 bases). The J call may be in error: the DNA end matches TRBJ2-7 better. There are 13 residues in the CDR3. In germline, CDR1 is SGHDT, CDR2 YYEEEE.

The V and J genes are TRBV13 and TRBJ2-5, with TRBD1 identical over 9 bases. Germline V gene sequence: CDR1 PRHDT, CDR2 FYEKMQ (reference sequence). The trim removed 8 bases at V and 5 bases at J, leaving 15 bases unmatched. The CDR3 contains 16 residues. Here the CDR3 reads CASRAPRDRDGETQYF. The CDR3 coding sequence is TGTGCCAGCCGCGCCCCCCGGGACAGGGATGGGGAGACCCAGTACTTC.

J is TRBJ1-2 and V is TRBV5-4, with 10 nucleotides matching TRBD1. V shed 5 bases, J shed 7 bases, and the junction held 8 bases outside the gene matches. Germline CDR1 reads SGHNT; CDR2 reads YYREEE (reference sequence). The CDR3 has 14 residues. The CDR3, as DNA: TGTGCCAGCAGTTCCGGGACAGGGGAGGTTGGCTACACCTTC. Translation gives CASSSGTGEVGYTF.

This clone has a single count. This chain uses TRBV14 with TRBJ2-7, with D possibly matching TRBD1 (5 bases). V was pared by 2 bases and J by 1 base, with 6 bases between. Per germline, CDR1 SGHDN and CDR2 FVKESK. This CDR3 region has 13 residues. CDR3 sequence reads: CASSQQGSYEQYF. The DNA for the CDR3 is TGTGCCAGCAGCCAACAGGGATCCTACGAGCAGTACTTC.

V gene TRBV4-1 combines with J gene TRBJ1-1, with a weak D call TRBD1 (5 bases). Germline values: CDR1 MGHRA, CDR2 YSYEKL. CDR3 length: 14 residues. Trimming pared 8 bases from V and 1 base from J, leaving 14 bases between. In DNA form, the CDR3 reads TGCGCCAGCCGGGGGACGCTCAGGAACACTGAAGCTTTCTTT. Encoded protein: CASRGTLRNTEAFF.

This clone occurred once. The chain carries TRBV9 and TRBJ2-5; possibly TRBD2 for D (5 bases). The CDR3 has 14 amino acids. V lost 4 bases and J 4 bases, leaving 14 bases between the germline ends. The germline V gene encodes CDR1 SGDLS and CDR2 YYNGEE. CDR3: CASSTTTSRETQYF. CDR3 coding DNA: TGTGCCAGCAGCACTACAACTAGTAGAGAGACCCAGTACTTC.

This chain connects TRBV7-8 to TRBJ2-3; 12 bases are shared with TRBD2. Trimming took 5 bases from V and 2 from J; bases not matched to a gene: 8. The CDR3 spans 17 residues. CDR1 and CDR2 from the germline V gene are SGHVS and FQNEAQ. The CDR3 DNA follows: TGTGCCAGCAGCCCCCCGGGACTAGCGGGCGACACAGATACGCAGTATTTT. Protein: CASSPPGLAGDTDTQYF.

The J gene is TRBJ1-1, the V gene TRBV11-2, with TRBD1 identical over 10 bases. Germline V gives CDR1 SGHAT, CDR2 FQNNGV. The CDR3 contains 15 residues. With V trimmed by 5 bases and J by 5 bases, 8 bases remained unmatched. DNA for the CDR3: TGTGCCAGCAGCCCACGGACAGGGGGGAGGACTGAAGCTTTCTTT. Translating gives CASSPRTGGRTEAFF.